This T cell receptor (beta chain) was found in a study of tumor and adjacent non-tumor tissue in lung cancer. The length of the CDR3 is 20 residues. The J segment lost 8 bases and the V segment lost 0 bases, leaving 20 bases of the junction unmatched. Germline CDR1 and CDR2: MNHEY and SVGEGT. Three rounds of nested PCR, following a modified ARM-PCR protocol, produced the TCRbeta library. TCRdb independently ran MiXCR on the multiplex PCR reads; one entry per CDR3 protein. The data hold approximately 100,000 distinct CDR3 sequences, with 60% to 80% observed a single time. RNA was extracted from bulk tissue without any cell sorting. The normal lung tissue was taken more than 3 cm from the tumor edge.

Sequencing was done on a sample of distant non-tumor lung tissue. The receptor's source is a man in his sixties with non-small cell lung cancer. The chain joins TRBV6-2 or TRBV6-3 to TRBJ2-1; 9 nucleotides line up with TRBD2. The CDR3 DNA reads as TGTGCCAGCAGTTACTCGAAGGATTCTAGCGGGACTCTTTTGTACGATGAGCAGTTCTTC. This codes for CASSYSKDSSGTLLYDEQFF.